This TCR beta chain originates from a study of T-cell reconstitution after alpha-beta-depleted transplantation in children. This sample's TCRbeta library carried unique molecular identifier barcodes. TCRdb reprocessed the PCR reads via MiXCR and lists one record per CDR3 protein. The data show about 410,000 distinct CDR3 sequences, about a fifth seen once. The source material was PBMCs from the stem cell graft donor, sampled from the stem cell graft. This receptor was identified in a human donor who donated a stem cell graft to a child with acute myeloid leukemia.

The CDR3 DNA reads TGTGCCAGCAGCTTATCGGCAGGGGTGAACACTGAAGCTTTCTTT. Amino acid sequence: CASSLSAGVNTEAFF. The gene calls are TRBV7-3 and TRBJ1-1, with D tentatively TRBD1 (6 bases). The V and J ends lost 2 bases and 0 bases respectively, with 10 bases between them. Germline values: CDR1 SGHTA, CDR2 FQGTGA. This CDR3 contains 15 residues.